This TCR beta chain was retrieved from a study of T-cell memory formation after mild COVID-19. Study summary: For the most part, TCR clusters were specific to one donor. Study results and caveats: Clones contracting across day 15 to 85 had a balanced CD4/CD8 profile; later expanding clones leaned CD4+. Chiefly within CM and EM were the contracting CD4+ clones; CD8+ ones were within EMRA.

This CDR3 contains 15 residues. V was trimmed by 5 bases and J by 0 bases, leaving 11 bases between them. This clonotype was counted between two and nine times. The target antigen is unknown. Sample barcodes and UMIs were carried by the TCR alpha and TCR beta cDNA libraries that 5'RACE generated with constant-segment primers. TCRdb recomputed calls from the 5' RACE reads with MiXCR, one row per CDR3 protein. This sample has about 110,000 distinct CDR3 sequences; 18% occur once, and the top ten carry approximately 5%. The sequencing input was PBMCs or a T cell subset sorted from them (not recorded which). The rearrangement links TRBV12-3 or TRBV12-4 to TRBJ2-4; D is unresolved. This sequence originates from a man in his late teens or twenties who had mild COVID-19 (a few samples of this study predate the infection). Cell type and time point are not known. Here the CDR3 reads CASSKDGLAKNIQYF. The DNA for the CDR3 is TGTGCCAGCAGTAAAGACGGTCTAGCCAAAAACATTCAGTACTTC.